The 25 T cell receptor beta chains reported below all come from one sample, sequenced in a study of PD-L1 blockade in urothelial cancer. Libraries were prepared by immunoSEQ multiplex PCR; TCRdb keeps only in-frame clonotypes and omits some of them. The sample shows around 80,000 clones, 91% of them seen only once. Time point of the sample: peripheral blood 6 weeks after treatment start. Sample: PBMCs, taken around atezolizumab (anti-PD-L1) treatment. The receptors were gathered from a woman aged 80 or over with urothelial cancer.

This chain connects TRBV7-2 to TRBJ2-1; D is possibly TRBD2 (6 bases). Per the germline V gene, CDR1 is SGHTA and CDR2 is FQGNSA. Trimming shortened V by 2 bases and J by 9 bases, and 17 bases separated the two germline ends. CDR3 length: 15 amino acids. For the CDR3, the DNA is TGTGCCAGCAGCTTAAATGCACTAGCCCCCGGTGAGCAGTTCTTC. Residues: CASSLNALAPGEQFF.

This chain connects TRBV7-6 to TRBJ2-5; tentatively, D is TRBD2 (5 bases). The V and J ends lost 5 bases and 2 bases respectively, with 12 bases between them. The CDR3 runs to 14 residues. Germline V gives CDR1 SGHVS, CDR2 FNYEAQ. CDR3 coding DNA: TGTGCCAGCAGCCCGGGTACGGGGCAAGAGACCCAGTACTTC. As protein: CASSPGTGQETQYF.

This chain connects TRBV27 to TRBJ1-1; D ambiguous. This CDR3 contains 13 residues. CDR1 MNHEY and CDR2 SMNVEV come from the germline V gene (reference sequence). Trimming left V 1 base short and J 1 base short, with 4 bases between. The CDR3 reads CASSLYRNTEAFF. Here the CDR3 DNA reads TGTGCCAGCAGTTTATACAGGAACACTGAAGCTTTCTTT.

The rearrangement links TRBV5-4 to TRBJ1-2, with unresolved D. The CDR3 length is 15 residues. Trimming shortened V by 5 bases and J by 5 bases, and 19 bases separated the two germline ends. Germline V lookup: CDR1 SGHNT, CDR2 YYREEE (reference sequence). The CDR3 is CASSPGTVLSYGYTF. DNA for the CDR3: TGTGCCAGCAGTCCGGGTACGGTCCTAAGTTATGGCTACACCTTC.

The chain links TRBV27 to TRBJ2-3; a weak D match, TRBD2 (5 bases). Germline V gene lookup returns CDR1 MNHEY and CDR2 SMNVEV (reference sequence). The CDR3 sequence is 13 residues long. V was cut by 10 bases and J by 2 bases, with 13 bases left in between. CDR3 in amino acids: CATTGGTTDTQYF. In DNA form, the CDR3 reads TGTGCCACCACTGGAGGCACCACAGATACGCAGTATTTT.

V and J are TRBV9 and TRBJ2-1; perhaps TRBD1 as D (5 bases). This CDR3 has 16 residues. Germline-derived CDR1 and CDR2 are SGDLS and YYNGEE. V lost 0 bases, J lost 0 bases, and 10 bases lay in between. CDR3 DNA sequence: TGTGCCAGCAGCGTAGAGGGGCGCGACTCCTACAATGAGCAGTTCTTC. Protein product: CASSVEGRDSYNEQFF. Together with reference TRBV9 and TRBJ2-1, the CDR3 gives the full variable domain: DSGVTQTPKHLITATGQRVTLRCSPRSGDLSVYWYQQSLDQGLQFLIQYYNGEERAKGNILERFSAQQFPDLHSELNLSSLELGDSALYFCASSVEGRDSYNEQFFGPGTRLTVL.

The V and J genes are TRBV19 and TRBJ2-6; a possible D gene is TRBD1 (6 bases). V was cut by 6 bases and J by 1 base, with 10 bases left in between. The CDR3 covers 15 residues. Germline CDR1 is LNHDA and CDR2 is SQIVND (reference sequence). The CDR3 loop is CASRTGKSGANVLTF. DNA for the CDR3: TGTGCCAGTAGGACAGGAAAGTCTGGGGCCAACGTCCTGACTTTC. The full variable domain, its missing parts supplied by reference TRBV19 and TRBJ2-6, is DGGITQSPKYLFRKEGQNVTLSCEQNLNHDAMYWYRQDPGQGLRLIYYSQIVNDFQKGDIAEGYSVSREKKESFPLTVTSAQKNPTAFYLCASRTGKSGANVLTFGAGSRLTVL.

V is TRBV19 and J is TRBJ2-2; 11 bases align to TRBD2. Trimming cost V 10 bases and J 8 bases; bases outside gene matches: 9. CDR3 length: 14 amino acids. Germline assignment: CDR1 LNHDA and CDR2 SQIVND (reference sequence). CDR3 amino acids: CATTLAGGLGELFF. CDR3 DNA: TGTGCCACCACTTTAGCGGGAGGGCTGGGGGAGCTGTTTTTT.

This sequence joins TRBV6-6 and TRBJ2-5, with D unresolved. From germline, CDR1 is MNHNY and CDR2 SVGAGI (reference sequence). The CDR3 contains 12 residues. The V end lost 6 bases, the J end lost 5 bases, and 10 bases lay between the germline ends. The CDR3 here is CASSFRSETQYF. DNA for the CDR3: TGTGCCAGCAGCTTTCGGTCGGAGACCCAGTACTTC.

This chain connects TRBV28 to TRBJ2-7; 7 bases align to TRBD2. Germline lookup yields CDR1 MDHEN and CDR2 SYDVKM. The CDR3 is made up of 12 amino acids. With V trimmed by 6 bases and J by 5 bases, 4 bases remained unmatched. CDR3 sequence: CASRPGGNEQYF. The CDR3 DNA is TGTGCCAGCAGGCCGGGAGGCAACGAGCAGTACTTC.

The V gene is TRBV11-2, the J gene TRBJ2-5; 8 nucleotides match TRBD2. This CDR3 contains 15 residues. The trim removed 1 base at V and 6 bases at J, leaving 7 bases unmatched. In germline, CDR1 is SGHAT, CDR2 FQNNGV. Here the CDR3 DNA reads TGTGCCAGCAGCTTAGGTTATAGCGGGACCCAGACCCAGTACTTC. Residues: CASSLGYSGTQTQYF.

V gene TRBV6-1 combines with J gene TRBJ2-7; D possibly corresponds to TRBD2 (5 bases). Germline lookup yields CDR1 MNHNS and CDR2 SASEGT. The CDR3 is 14 amino acids. Trimming pared 2 bases from V and 3 bases from J, leaving 11 bases between. The CDR3 nucleotides are TGTGCCAGCAGTGAAAGTAGCGCCAACTACGAGCAGTACTTC. Its protein is CASSESSANYEQYF.

This chain links TRBV2 with TRBJ1-3; possible D gene TRBD1, 5 bases. The germline V gene has CDR1 SNHLY and CDR2 FYNNEI. Trimming shortened V by 2 bases and J by 0 bases, and 11 bases separated the two germline ends. This CDR3 contains 16 residues. The DNA for the CDR3 is TGTGCCAGCAGTGAACAGGGTCTAAGCTCTGGAAACACCATATATTTT. It yields the protein CASSEQGLSSGNTIYF.

The chain has TRBV28 and TRBJ2-1, with D maybe TRBD2 (5 bases). The V end lost 3 bases, the J end lost 9 bases, and 12 bases lay between the germline ends. CDR1 and CDR2 from the germline V gene are MDHEN and SYDVKM. CDR3 length: 13 amino acids. CDR3 amino acids: CASSLPGRGEQFF. In DNA form, the CDR3 reads TGTGCCAGCAGTTTGCCGGGGAGAGGTGAGCAGTTCTTC.

The chain links TRBV19 to TRBJ2-5, with TRBD1 matching over 9 bases. Germline CDR1 LNHDA, CDR2 SQIVND (reference sequence). V lost 1 base and J lost 2; bases outside the gene matches: 11. The CDR3 is made up of 18 amino acids. CDR3 residues: CASSIVYGTGTLQETQYF. CDR3 in DNA: TGTGCCAGTAGTATAGTTTATGGGACAGGGACCTTGCAAGAGACCCAGTACTTC.

The genes are TRBV5-1 and TRBJ2-7; the match to TRBD2 covers 10 bases. Germline values: CDR1 SGHRS, CDR2 YFSETQ. Trimming took 4 bases from V and 5 from J; bases not matched to a gene: 6. This CDR3 is 14 amino acids long. As DNA, the CDR3 is TGCGCCAGCAGCATTAGCGGGAGGCTCGACGAGCAGTACTTC. It codes for CASSISGRLDEQYF.

The V and J genes are TRBV5-1 and TRBJ1-1, with D possibly being TRBD1 (5 bases). This CDR3 is 14 amino acids long. The ends were cut back, 0 bases at V and 3 bases at J, with 9 bases in the middle. In germline, CDR1 is SGHRS, CDR2 YFSETQ. CDR3 bases: TGCGCCAGCAGCTTGGGGGGCTACGACACTGAAGCTTTCTTT. Translated, it gives CASSLGGYDTEAFF.

This chain joins TRBV11-2 and TRBJ1-1, with D maybe TRBD1 (5 bases). Trimming shortened V by 3 bases and J by 8 bases, and 7 bases separated the two germline ends. The V gene's germline CDR1 is SGHAT and CDR2 FQNNGV. The CDR3 covers 11 residues. The CDR3 here is CASSFGGEAFF. In nucleotides, the CDR3 is TGTGCCAGCAGCTTTGGGGGGGAAGCTTTCTTT.

The count of this clone is one. This rearrangement joins TRBV2 to TRBJ1-5; D is possibly TRBD1 (6 bases). The germline gives CDR1 SNHLY, CDR2 FYNNEI. V lost 4 bases to trimming and J lost 5 bases, with 18 bases between them. CDR3 length: 16 residues. This chain's CDR3 is CASSGKVVGADQPQHF. The CDR3 coding sequence is TGTGCCAGCAGTGGGAAGGTTGTGGGGGCAGATCAGCCCCAGCATTTT.

This rearrangement joins TRBV6-6 to TRBJ1-2; D is unclear. The CDR3 sequence is 12 residues long. V lost 6 bases and J lost 8, with 13 bases in between. Germline loops: CDR1 MNHNY, CDR2 SVGAGI (reference sequence). CDR3 amino acids: CASRATGGGYTF. CDR3 DNA sequence: TGTGCCAGCAGGGCCACCGGAGGAGGCTACACCTTC.

The chain has TRBV27 and TRBJ1-2; perhaps TRBD1 as D (6 bases). Germline lookup yields CDR1 MNHEY and CDR2 SMNVEV (reference sequence). The CDR3 contains 14 residues. Between the trimmed V and J ends, which lost 6 bases and 4 bases, there was a span of 15 bases. CDR3 sequence reads: CASSSDSMPYGYTF. The CDR3 DNA is TGTGCCAGCAGCTCGGACAGTATGCCCTATGGCTACACCTTC.

This CDR3 is CASSLDRGNTIYF. In DNA form, the CDR3 reads TGTGCCAGCAGCCTCGACAGGGGAAACACCATATATTTT. The J gene is TRBJ1-3, the V gene TRBV4-2; tentatively, D is TRBD1 (6 bases). V dropped 4 bases and J dropped 4 bases, with 8 bases sitting between them. The length of the CDR3 is 13 residues. Per germline, CDR1 LGHNA and CDR2 YNFKEQ.

This clone was found once. The V gene is TRBV28, the J gene TRBJ1-5; 10 positions match TRBD1. Per germline, CDR1 MDHEN and CDR2 SYDVKM. Trimming removed 2 bases from V and 3 bases from J; junction bases left unmatched: 4. CDR3 length: 16 amino acids. The DNA for the CDR3 is TGTGCCAGCAGTTTAACGGGACAGGGGCTCAATCAGCCCCAGCATTTT. Translation: CASSLTGQGLNQPQHF.

This sequence joins TRBV11-2 and TRBJ2-1; the D gene is possibly TRBD2 (6 bases). This CDR3 is 15 amino acids long. Germline V gives CDR1 SGHAT, CDR2 FQNNGV. V lost 0 bases, J lost 9 bases, and 15 bases lay in between. CDR3 in DNA: TGTGCCAGCAGCTTAGACATGACTAGTTATGGTGAGCAGTTCTTC. It yields the protein CASSLDMTSYGEQFF.

The chain couples TRBV5-6 to TRBJ2-7; D is possibly TRBD1 (7 bases). This CDR3 has 15 residues. V gave up 6 bases and J gave up 2 bases, with 18 bases separating them. From germline, CDR1 is SGHDT and CDR2 YYEEEE. CDR3 DNA sequence: TGTGCCAGCAAACTCAGGGGGGTGATGACCTACGAGCAGTACTTC. The encoded protein is CASKLRGVMTYEQYF.